This passage covers 25 T cell receptor beta chains from one sample sequenced in a study of cytotoxic CD8 clonotypes in ibrutinib-treated CLL. Repertoires were generated with immunoSEQ multiplex PCR, while TCRdb's copy carries only in-frame clones and drops some. The profile covers fewer than 200,000 clones, with roughly four fifths appearing a single time and about 4.9% taken by the ten largest. The sample in question was PBMCs, obtained after 24 months of ibrutinib treatment. The source of these receptors is a human donor with chronic lymphocytic leukemia.

The chain carries TRBV9 and TRBJ2-5; D tentatively reads TRBD1 or TRBD2 (6 bases each). The germline V gene encodes CDR1 SGDLS and CDR2 YYNGEE. The CDR3 consists of 16 residues. The V end lost 3 bases, the J end lost 1 base, and 16 bases lay between the germline ends. CDR3 protein: CASSAEGGPTQETQYF. The DNA of the CDR3 is TGTGCCAGCAGCGCCGAGGGGGGTCCAACCCAAGAGACCCAGTACTTC. Together with reference TRBV9 and TRBJ2-5, the CDR3 gives the full variable domain: DSGVTQTPKHLITATGQRVTLRCSPRSGDLSVYWYQQSLDQGLQFLIQYYNGEERAKGNILERFSAQQFPDLHSELNLSSLELGDSALYFCASSAEGGPTQETQYFGPGTRLLVL.

The chain is built from TRBV30 and TRBJ1-6; a possible D gene is TRBD1 (5 bases). This CDR3 is built from 13 residues. Germline-derived CDR1 and CDR2 are GTSNPN and SVGIG (reference sequence). V gave up 5 bases and J gave up 0 bases, with 5 bases separating them. CDR3: CAWDSSYNSPLHF. The CDR3 DNA reads as TGTGCCTGGGACAGCTCCTATAATTCACCCCTCCACTTT.

This clone was seen once. The J gene is TRBJ1-1, the V gene TRBV18; D is undetermined. The V end lost 5 bases, the J end lost 0 bases, and 10 bases lay between the germline ends. Per the germline V gene, CDR1 is KGHSH and CDR2 is LQKENI. The CDR3 is made up of 14 amino acids. The CDR3 is CASSKDGLNTEAFF. The CDR3, as DNA: TGTGCCAGCTCAAAGGACGGACTGAACACTGAAGCTTTCTTT.

This chain links TRBV5-1 with TRBJ1-3; D remains ambiguous. This CDR3 contains 18 residues. Germline values: CDR1 SGHRS, CDR2 YFSETQ. V was clipped by 0 bases and J by 0 bases, with 16 bases between them. The CDR3 nucleotides read TGCGCCAGCAGCTTGGTGGGCGGAAGTATTAGCTCTGGAAACACCATATATTTT. Translation: CASSLVGGSISSGNTIYF.

This chain uses TRBV6-5 with TRBJ2-7, with 11 bases that match TRBD1. V lost 6 bases to trimming and J lost 3 bases; unmatched junction nucleotides: 7. The V gene's germline CDR1 is MNHEY and CDR2 SVGAGI. This CDR3 spans 15 amino acids. CDR3 region: CASRTTGTGGYEQYF. CDR3 DNA sequence: TGTGCCAGCAGAACGACCGGGACAGGGGGCTACGAGCAGTACTTC.

The gene calls are TRBV2 and TRBJ2-5; D is perhaps TRBD1 (6 bases). The length of the CDR3 is 18 residues. Trimming pared 5 bases from V and 0 bases from J, leaving 22 bases between. Germline CDR1 and CDR2: SNHLY and FYNNEI. The DNA for the CDR3 is TGTGCCAGCAGTAAATTGGGGGCTGGCAGTTGGTACCAAGAGACCCAGTACTTC. This encodes CASSKLGAGSWYQETQYF.

The chain has TRBV19 and TRBJ2-5, with 7 bases identical to TRBD2. This CDR3 contains 14 residues. From germline, CDR1 is LNHDA and CDR2 SQIVND (reference sequence). The V and J ends lost 6 bases and 5 bases, in that order; junction bases with no gene match: 9. The CDR3 region has the DNA TGTGCCAGTAGCCCCGCGGGGGTAAGGGAGACCCAGTACTTC. This sequence encodes CASSPAGVRETQYF.

The rearrangement uses TRBV28 and TRBJ1-2; a possible D gene is TRBD1 (5 bases). Germline V gene lookup returns CDR1 MDHEN and CDR2 SYDVKM. CDR3 size: 12 residues. The V end lost 7 bases, the J end lost 13 bases, and 19 bases lay between the germline ends. The CDR3 DNA is TGTGCCAGCAACCGGGACGAGGTTTGGGTCACCTTC. Its protein is CASNRDEVWVTF.

The sample holds a few counts of this clone. The rearrangement links TRBV9 to TRBJ1-6; TRBD1 matches at 8 bases. V shed 1 base and J 9 bases; nucleotides not matched to a gene: 0. The CDR3 totals 13 residues. Germline values: CDR1 SGDLS, CDR2 YYNGEE. The CDR3 reads CASSVQGASPLHF. CDR3 sequence (DNA): TGTGCCAGCAGCGTACAGGGGGCTTCACCCCTCCACTTT.

This chain uses TRBV5-1 with TRBJ1-3, with TRBD1 matching 7 bases. Germline CDR1 SGHRS, CDR2 YFSETQ. The V gene end was trimmed by 4 bases and the J gene end by 0 bases; junction bases not matched to a gene: 7. The CDR3 consists of 16 residues. The CDR3 nucleotides read TGCGCCAGCAGCCCCTCGGGACAGAGCTCTGGAAACACCATATATTTT. It specifies CASSPSGQSSGNTIYF.

The J gene is TRBJ2-1, the V gene TRBV6-6; D remains ambiguous. V was clipped by 8 bases and J by 6 bases, with 8 bases between them. The CDR3 runs to 11 residues. CDR1 is MNHNY, CDR2 SVGAGI, per germline (reference sequence). Written as DNA, the CDR3 is TGTGCCAGCTACGGCGGCAATGAGCAGTTCTTC. Translating gives CASYGGNEQFF.

CDR3 in DNA: TGTGCCTGGATAAAGGGAAGGAACACTGAAGCTTTCTTT. It specifies CAWIKGRNTEAFF. The chain links TRBV30 to TRBJ1-1; D uncertain. Per the germline V gene, CDR1 is GTSNPN and CDR2 is SVGIG (reference sequence). CDR3 length equals 13 residues. The V end was cut by 4 bases, the J end by 1 base, with 10 bases between.

The chain carries TRBV28 and TRBJ1-2; weak D call: TRBD1 (6 bases). Trimming left V 6 bases short and J 1 base short, with 9 bases between. The germline V gene encodes CDR1 MDHEN and CDR2 SYDVKM. The CDR3 is 13 residues long. CDR3 sequence reads: CASRQGLNYGYTF. In DNA form, the CDR3 reads TGTGCCAGCAGACAGGGACTTAACTATGGCTACACCTTC.

The chain has TRBV19 and TRBJ2-1; D is unclear. This CDR3 has 15 amino acids. Looked up from germline, CDR1 is LNHDA and CDR2 is SQIVND (reference sequence). V was cut by 5 bases and J by 0 bases, with 11 bases left in between. The CDR3 nucleotides are TGTGCCAGTAGTCCCCGGTGGGACTCCTACAATGAGCAGTTCTTC. Its protein product is CASSPRWDSYNEQFF.

The V call is TRBV7-2, the J call TRBJ1-5; D gene unclear. In germline, CDR1 is SGHTA, CDR2 FQGNSA. Trimming removed 4 bases from V and 2 bases from J, with 12 bases in between. This CDR3 is 15 amino acids long. The CDR3 protein is CASSSWGVRNQPQHF. The CDR3 nucleotides are TGTGCCAGCAGCTCATGGGGTGTACGCAATCAGCCCCAGCATTTT.

Only one count was recorded for this clone. V usage is TRBV28 and J usage is TRBJ2-5; 9 bases match TRBD2. The CDR3 consists of 14 residues. Trimming removed 8 bases from V and 4 bases from J; junction bases left unmatched: 8. Per germline, CDR1 MDHEN and CDR2 SYDVKM. CDR3 nucleotide sequence: TGTGCCAGCGGGCGGGAGGGCCTGGGAGAGACCCAGTACTTC. As protein: CASGREGLGETQYF.

This clone was observed a few times. The gene calls are TRBV6-5 and TRBJ1-1, with D perhaps matching TRBD1 (5 bases). Trimming removed 6 bases from V and 0 bases from J, with 8 bases in between. The germline V gene has CDR1 MNHEY and CDR2 SVGAGI. The CDR3 spans 13 residues. For the CDR3, the DNA is TGTGCCAGCAGAGACAGCTTGAACACTGAAGCTTTCTTT. Translating gives CASRDSLNTEAFF.

The V call is TRBV5-1, the J call TRBJ2-3; unclear D gene. Between the trimmed V and J ends, which lost 4 bases and 6 bases, there was a span of 9 bases. CDR1 is SGHRS and CDR2 is YFSETQ in the germline V gene. The CDR3 totals 12 residues. In nucleotides, the CDR3 is TGCGCCAGCAGCCCGGACGGGGATACGCAGTATTTT. This gives the protein CASSPDGDTQYF.

The chain joins TRBV28 to TRBJ2-4; D is uncertain. CDR1 MDHEN and CDR2 SYDVKM come from the germline V gene. This CDR3 is built from 13 residues. V lost 5 bases, J lost 0 bases, and 5 bases lay in between. CDR3: CASSQRAKNIQYF. CDR3 coding DNA: TGTGCCAGCAGTCAAAGAGCCAAAAACATTCAGTACTTC.

The rearrangement links TRBV7-3 to TRBJ2-1; TRBD2 matches 9 bases. This CDR3 is built from 19 residues. Germline CDR1 reads SGHTA; CDR2 reads FQGTGA. V lost 5 bases to trimming and J lost 7 bases; unmatched junction nucleotides: 21. Written as DNA, the CDR3 is TGTGCCAGCAGCCGTAAGGGGTACTGGCGGGAGGGCCGGGGTAATGAGCAGTTCTTC. This gives the protein CASSRKGYWREGRGNEQFF. The full variable domain, with the rest looked up from reference TRBV7-3 and TRBJ2-1, is GAGVSQTPSNKVTEKGKYVELRCDPISGHTALYWYRQSLGQGPEFLIYFQGTGAADDSGLPNDRFFAVRPEGSVSTLKIQRTERGDSAVYLCASSRKGYWREGRGNEQFFGPGTRLTVL.

In its sample, this clone was seen once. The chain couples TRBV27 to TRBJ2-7; D possibly corresponds to TRBD2 (7 bases). With 5 bases removed from V and 3 bases from J, the gap between germline ends came to 23 bases. The V gene's germline CDR1 is MNHEY and CDR2 SMNVEV (reference sequence). CDR3 length: 17 residues. DNA for the CDR3: TGTGCCAGCAGTGTCAGGGGACCTAGCGGTCTACACTACGAGCAGTACTTC. Protein: CASSVRGPSGLHYEQYF.

V is TRBV20-1 and J is TRBJ1-3; D gene ambiguous. Germline CDR1 DFQATT, CDR2 SNEGSKA (reference sequence). This CDR3 is 8 amino acids long. The CDR3 sequence: CSGNTIYF. The CDR3 DNA reads TGCAGCGGAAACACCATATATTTT.

The CDR3 nucleotides read TGTGCCAGCAGTTCCGGACAGGGGGCACGTAGGGAGCAGTACTTC. It codes for CASSSGQGARREQYF. The chain is built from TRBV6-5 and TRBJ2-7; 11 bases map to TRBD1. The CDR3 extends over 15 amino acids. After removal of 4 bases from V and 7 bases from J, the junction contained 9 bases not matched to a gene. Germline values: CDR1 MNHEY, CDR2 SVGAGI.

The rearrangement links TRBV6-6 to TRBJ1-1, with D unclear. In germline, CDR1 is MNHNY, CDR2 SVGAGI (reference sequence). Trimming removed 6 bases at V and 1 base at J, with 15 bases between. The CDR3 runs 15 residues. CDR3 loop: CASSYQSSQNTEAFF. CDR3 bases: TGTGCCAGCAGCTATCAATCCAGTCAGAACACTGAAGCTTTCTTT.

The rearrangement uses TRBV2 and TRBJ1-2; D remains ambiguous. V was trimmed by 8 bases and J by 0 bases, leaving 13 bases between them. Germline CDR1 is SNHLY and CDR2 is FYNNEI. The CDR3 sequence is 14 residues long. The CDR3 loop is CASGESRSNYGYTF. The CDR3 DNA is TGTGCCAGCGGGGAGTCTCGGTCTAACTATGGCTACACCTTC. The whole variable domain, remainder taken from reference TRBV2 and TRBJ1-2, is EPEVTQTPSHQVTQMGQEVILRCVPISNHLYFYWYRQILGQKVEFLVSFYNNEISEKSEIFDDQFSVERPDGSNFTLKIRSTKLEDSAMYFCASGESRSNYGYTFGSGTRLTVV.